The 16 T cell receptor beta chains below come from one sample, sequenced in a study of cytomegalovirus exposure and HLA in healthy donors (dated by TCRdb to about 2017). To prepare the library, the immunoSEQ multiplex PCR assay was applied. The multiplex PCR relied on a mix of 60 forward primers for TCR Vbeta segments and 13 reverse primers for TCR Jbeta segments. TCRdb holds this immuneACCESS table with in-frame rearrangements only. Some clones are missing; in checked studies, unresolved V genes explain under half, and the rest has no known cause. The sample has approximately 160,000 clones on record, roughly four fifths of them singletons. The ten largest make up roughly 1.5% of the sample. The sequencing sample was made of PBMCs. The receptors originated from a man aged 40-49 years in good health and CMV-seronegative.

The rearrangement uses TRBV19 and TRBJ1-1; 7 nucleotides line up with TRBD1. The germline gives CDR1 LNHDA, CDR2 SQIVND (reference sequence). This CDR3 contains 12 residues. Trimming cost V 5 bases and J 10 bases; bases outside gene matches: 7. The CDR3 region is CASSVTGVAAFF. In DNA, the CDR3 is TGTGCCAGTAGTGTTACAGGGGTGGCAGCTTTCTTT.

V is TRBV27 and J is TRBJ1-1, with D possibly being TRBD1 (5 bases). Trimming stripped 2 bases from V and 1 base from J, with 11 bases between. CDR1 is MNHEY and CDR2 is SMNVEV in the germline V gene (reference sequence). The CDR3 has 15 amino acids. CDR3 residues: CASSLGPTGNTEAFF. The CDR3, as DNA: TGTGCCAGCAGTTTAGGCCCTACAGGGAACACTGAAGCTTTCTTT.

The chain recombines TRBV2 with TRBJ2-2, with D unresolved. CDR3 length equals 14 residues. Germline CDR1 SNHLY, CDR2 FYNNEI. The germline V and J ends were trimmed by 4 bases and 1 base, with 7 bases remaining between them. In nucleotides, the CDR3 is TGTGCCAGCAGTGTCCAACAGAACACCGGGGAGCTGTTTTTT. Translating gives CASSVQQNTGELFF.

V is TRBV27 and J is TRBJ2-7, with a weak D call TRBD1 (6 bases). Germline CDR1 is MNHEY and CDR2 is SMNVEV (reference sequence). V was trimmed by 2 bases and J by 4 bases, leaving 12 bases between them. The CDR3 is 14 residues long. CDR3 sequence: CASSLAGQIYEQYF. The DNA of the CDR3 is TGTGCCAGCAGTTTAGCAGGACAGATATACGAGCAGTACTTC.

V and J are TRBV18 and TRBJ1-2, with a tentative D call TRBD1 (5 bases). CDR3 length equals 17 residues. The V end was cut by 3 bases, the J end by 2 bases, with 19 bases between. Germline V gene lookup returns CDR1 KGHSH and CDR2 LQKENI. The CDR3 DNA reads as TGTGCCAGCTCACCCAAACAGGCAGAACTTCCCAACTATGGCTACACCTTC. This encodes CASSPKQAELPNYGYTF.

The chain employs TRBV9 and TRBJ2-6; TRBD1 is a possible D gene (6 bases). Germline CDR1 SGDLS, CDR2 YYNGEE. With 2 bases removed from V and 1 base from J, the gap between germline ends came to 7 bases. The CDR3 is 15 amino acids. The CDR3 reads CASSVQGSGANVLTF. The CDR3 DNA is TGTGCCAGCAGCGTTCAGGGGTCTGGGGCCAACGTCCTGACTTTC.

The J gene is TRBJ1-2, the V gene TRBV27; 8 nucleotides agree with TRBD1. The CDR3 runs to 15 residues. Germline V gene data show CDR1 as MNHEY and CDR2 as SMNVEV (reference sequence). J was trimmed by 4 bases and V by 6 bases; bases with no gene match: 10. CDR3 sequence (DNA): TGTGCCAGCAGCCCCGGGACAGGCTTTACCTATGGCTACACCTTC. It codes for CASSPGTGFTYGYTF.

This clone was seen only a few times. The chain combines TRBV11-2 with TRBJ2-5; possibly TRBD2 for D (5 bases). The DNA end is a closer match to TRBJ2-7, so the J assignment may be wrong. The germline CDR1 and CDR2 sequences are SGHAT and FQNNGV. CDR3 length: 13 amino acids. CDR3 loop: CASSHPGMNEQYF. The DNA for the CDR3 is TGTGCCAGCAGTCACCCCGGGATGAACGAGCAGTACTTC.

This chain uses TRBV14 with TRBJ2-2; tentative D call: TRBD1 (6 bases). The CDR3 totals 13 residues. Germline V gene sequence: CDR1 SGHDN, CDR2 FVKESK. V gave up 5 bases and J gave up 7 bases, with 11 bases separating them. The CDR3 DNA sequence: TGTGCCAGCAGCAGAACAGGGCGCGGGGAGCTGTTTTTT. Translation gives CASSRTGRGELFF. The whole variable domain, remainder taken from reference TRBV14 and TRBJ2-2, is EAGVTQFPSHSVIEKGQTVTLRCDPISGHDNLYWYRRVMGKEIKFLLHFVKESKQDESGMPNNRFLAERTGGTYSTLKVQPAELEDSGVYFCASSRTGRGELFFGEGSRLTVL.

The chain uses TRBV29-1 and TRBJ2-2, with 8 bases that match TRBD1. The trim removed 6 bases at V and 6 bases at J, leaving 9 bases unmatched. Germline V lookup: CDR1 SQVTM, CDR2 ANQGSEA. This CDR3 has 14 amino acids. CDR3 DNA sequence: TGCAGCGTAGCTCCAGGGGGCGTCGCCGGGGAGCTGTTTTTT. The encoded protein is CSVAPGGVAGELFF.

The CDR3 region is CASSYSANRIDEQYF. For the CDR3, the DNA is TGTGCCAGCAGTTACTCCGCTAACAGGATCGACGAGCAGTACTTC. The rearrangement uses TRBV6-6 and TRBJ2-7, with a possible D match to TRBD1 (5 bases). Germline lookup yields CDR1 MNHNY and CDR2 SVGAGI (reference sequence). Trimming cost V 0 bases and J 5 bases, with 14 bases left between them. The length of the CDR3 is 15 residues.

The rearrangement links TRBV15 to TRBJ2-1, with D unclear. The V end was cut by 0 bases, the J end by 8 bases, with 8 bases between. The length of the CDR3 is 13 residues. Germline CDR1 reads LNHNV; CDR2 reads YYDKDF (reference sequence). The CDR3 region is CATSREAADEQFF. CDR3 bases: TGTGCCACCAGCAGAGAGGCTGCGGATGAGCAGTTCTTC.

The V and J genes are TRBV6-5 and TRBJ1-1, with 7 nucleotides matching TRBD1. Germline values: CDR1 MNHEY, CDR2 SVGAGI. There are 13 residues in the CDR3. Unmatched junction bases numbered 4, after V lost 6 bases and J lost 3 bases. The CDR3 reads CASRHRGHTEAFF. CDR3 nucleotides: TGTGCCAGCAGGCACAGGGGACACACTGAAGCTTTCTTT.

A few counts support this clone. The genes are TRBV7-2 and TRBJ1-3, with a possible D match to TRBD1 (6 bases). This CDR3 is 14 amino acids long. The V gene's germline CDR1 is SGHTA and CDR2 FQGNSA. V lost 5 bases and J lost 4, with 12 bases in between. Here the CDR3 DNA reads TGTGCCAGCAGCCGGGACACTTCAGGAAACACCATATATTTT. Amino acid sequence: CASSRDTSGNTIYF.

The chain combines TRBV28 with TRBJ2-7; TRBD2 matches at 7 bases. The CDR3 has 13 amino acids. Germline values: CDR1 MDHEN, CDR2 SYDVKM. With V trimmed by 5 bases and J by 6 bases, 7 bases remained unmatched. In DNA, the CDR3 is TGTGCCAGCAGTAGGAGCGGGAAGGGCGAGCAGTACGTC. It translates to CASSRSGKGEQYV.

The rearrangement joins TRBV7-3 to TRBJ1-1; possible D gene TRBD1, 5 bases. The germline V and J ends were trimmed by 1 base and 5 bases, with 17 bases remaining between them. CDR3 size: 16 residues. In germline, CDR1 is SGHTA, CDR2 FQGTGA. The CDR3 reads CASSLNRRGLGTEAFF. In DNA, the CDR3 is TGTGCCAGCAGCTTAAATCGGCGGGGCCTAGGTACTGAAGCTTTCTTT. Complete variable domain (other parts from reference TRBV7-3 and TRBJ1-1): GAGVSQTPSNKVTEKGKYVELRCDPISGHTALYWYRQSLGQGPEFLIYFQGTGAADDSGLPNDRFFAVRPEGSVSTLKIQRTERGDSAVYLCASSLNRRGLGTEAFFGQGTRLTVV.